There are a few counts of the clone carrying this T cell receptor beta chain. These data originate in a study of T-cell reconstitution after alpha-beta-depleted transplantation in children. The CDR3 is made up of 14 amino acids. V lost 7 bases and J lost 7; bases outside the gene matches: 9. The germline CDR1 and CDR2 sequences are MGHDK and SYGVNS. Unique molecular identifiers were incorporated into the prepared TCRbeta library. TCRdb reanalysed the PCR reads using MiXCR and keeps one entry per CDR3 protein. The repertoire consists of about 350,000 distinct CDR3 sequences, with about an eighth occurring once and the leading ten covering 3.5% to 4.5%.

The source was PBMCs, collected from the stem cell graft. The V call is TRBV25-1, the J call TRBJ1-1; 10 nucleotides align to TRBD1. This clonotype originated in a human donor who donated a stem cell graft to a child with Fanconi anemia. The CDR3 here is CASTRTGGVGEAFF. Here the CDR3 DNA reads TGTGCCAGCACTAGGACAGGGGGGGTAGGTGAAGCTTTCTTT.